This section outlines one TCR beta chain sequence together with its context. The record originates from a study of CD8+ T cells in alopecia areata. Trimming removed 4 bases from V and 1 base from J, with 10 bases in between. CDR1 is SQVTM, CDR2 ANQGSEA, per germline. The CDR3 extends over 13 amino acids. It was cDNA, reverse transcribed from extracted RNA, that served as the sequencing template. The protocol was immunoSEQ multiplex PCR, while the TCRdb copy is restricted to in-frame clones and leaves out a portion. The table shows about 87,000 clones, with 60% to 80% occurring only once. Treatment noted: oral pan-JAK inhibitor, 5-10 mg twice daily.

The sample was CD8+ T cells sorted from blood, taken around week 44, from a patient treated with tofacitinib. The V and J genes are TRBV29-1 and TRBJ1-1, with D tentatively TRBD1 (5 bases). This clonotype originated in a human donor with alopecia areata. The chain's CDR3 is CSVGGAGNTEAFF. The CDR3 nucleotides are TGCAGCGTTGGCGGGGCTGGGAACACTGAAGCTTTCTTT. The entire variable domain, with the rest obtained from reference TRBV29-1 and TRBJ1-1, is as follows: SAVISQKPSRDICQRGTSLTIQCQVDSQVTMMFWYRQQPGQSLTLIATANQGSEATYESGFVIDKFPISRPNLTFSTLTVSNMSPEDSSIYLCSVGGAGNTEAFFGQGTRLTVV.